Reported below is one T cell receptor (beta chain). Mismatch with germline at one junction end may stem from a read error. This entry comes from a study of blood T cell repertoires in COVID-19. Study-wide background: The United States, Italy and Spain supplied acute and convalescent COVID-19 samples. The cDNA or gDNA used as material had been derived from T cells, B-cell-depleted T cells, or PBMCs.

Generated by immunoSEQ multiplex PCR, the TCRdb table keeps only in-frame clones and is missing some. The sample lists 80,000 or so clones; approximately 78% were seen once. The CDR3 runs 13 residues. Germline-derived CDR1 and CDR2 are MNHEY and SVGAGI. The chain links TRBV6-5 to TRBJ1-2; possibly TRBD1 for D (5 bases). What was sequenced was peripheral blood. The clonotype originates from a woman aged 55-69 years with acute or convalescent COVID-19. The DNA of the CDR3 is TGTGCCAGCAGAGTTAATTCGGGGGGAGTCCGGCTTTTC. Protein product: CASRVNSGGVRLF.